This passage covers 5 T cell receptor beta chains from one sample sequenced in a study of T-cell memory formation after mild COVID-19. TCRdb reanalysed the 5' RACE reads using MiXCR and keeps one entry per CDR3 protein. The sample shows roughly 110,000 distinct CDR3 sequences, approximately 15% of them seen only once. Input material: PBMCs or a T cell subset sorted from them (not recorded which). The origin of the receptors is an adult woman who had mild COVID-19 (a few samples of this study predate the infection). Cell type and time point are not known.

V gene TRBV18 combines with J gene TRBJ2-5, with TRBD2 identical over 12 bases. Germline trimming cut 2 bases from V and 3 bases from J; bases unmatched to any gene: 4. Germline values: CDR1 KGHSH, CDR2 LQKENI. The CDR3 has 16 residues. In nucleotides, the CDR3 is TGTGCCAGCTCACCAGCTAGCGGGGGGGCCAAAGAGACCCAGTACTTC. This sequence encodes CASSPASGGAKETQYF.

This clonotype was detected a few times. The chain combines TRBV27 with TRBJ2-7; weak D call: TRBD1 (6 bases). This CDR3 comprises 14 residues. V lost 5 bases and J 2 bases, leaving 13 bases between the germline ends. CDR1 is MNHEY and CDR2 is SMNVEV in the germline V gene (reference sequence). The CDR3 sequence is CASSQGTQPYEQYF. CDR3 DNA sequence: TGTGCCAGCAGTCAGGGGACCCAACCCTACGAGCAGTACTTC.

This clonotype has only a few counts. The DNA for the CDR3 is TGTGCCAGCAGTTTACTCCTGAACACTGAAGCTTTCTTT. The encoded protein is CASSLLLNTEAFF. The V and J genes are TRBV6-2 or TRBV6-3 and TRBJ1-1, with D uncertain. The CDR3 length is 13 residues. Trimming removed 4 bases from V and 0 bases from J, with 6 bases in between. Looked up from germline, CDR1 is MNHEY and CDR2 is SVGEGT.

The gene calls are TRBV6-1 and TRBJ2-7; D perhaps matches TRBD2 (5 bases). CDR1 and CDR2 from the germline V gene are MNHNS and SASEGT. The CDR3 length is 14 residues. V was shortened by 4 bases and J by 4 bases, with 14 bases between the two germline ends. The CDR3: CASSGVGVNYEQYF. CDR3 nucleotide sequence: TGTGCCAGCAGTGGGGTCGGGGTAAATTACGAGCAGTACTTC.

This clonotype was seen only a few times. The V call is TRBV7-6, the J call TRBJ1-1; no definite D call. Deletions cut 2 bases from V and 1 base from J, with 5 bases between. Germline-derived CDR1 and CDR2 are SGHVS and FNYEAQ. There are 13 residues in the CDR3. In DNA, the CDR3 is TGTGCCAGCAGCTTAAGCGAGAACACTGAAGCTTTCTTT. Translated, it gives CASSLSENTEAFF.